Below, one T cell receptor beta chain is given with its context. Its antigen is as yet unknown. The CDR3 length is 13 residues. V lost 2 bases and J 6 bases, leaving 11 bases between the germline ends. CDR1 and CDR2 (germline): SGDLS, YYNGEE. These data are taken from a study of OX40 agonist ivuxolimab in advanced cancers. Study-level background: Administration of intravenous ivuxolimab to patients occurred every 2 weeks at 0.01 to 10 mg/kg. The dose-escalation group included hepatocellular carcinoma, melanoma, renal cell carcinoma and head and neck cancer.

Overall study findings and caveats: There were also nonresponders showing low normalized T-cell clonal expansion.

Autoimmune disease history or systemic immunosuppression excluded patients. Generated by immunoSEQ multiplex PCR, the TCRdb table keeps only in-frame clones and is missing some. Counted here are under 70,000 clones, more than 85% occurring once; the ten biggest clones make up 0.62%. The rearrangement links TRBV9 to TRBJ1-2; no definite D call. The sequence came from an adult with an advanced solid tumor such as melanoma, head and neck, liver or kidney cancer. The specimen comprised CD4+ or CD8+ T cells sorted from blood, sampled in a trial of the OX40 agonist ivuxolimab. Written as DNA, the CDR3 is TGTGCCAGCAGCGTCGGGCAGCCCGATGGCTACACCTTC. Translating gives CASSVGQPDGYTF.